What follows are 26 T cell receptor beta chains derived from one specimen sequenced in a study of identical twins. TCRdb re-derived calls from the 5' RACE reads in MiXCR, one entry per CDR3 protein. The data contain 450,000 or so distinct CDR3 sequences, 14% of them singletons. This sample was shared with a second study, whose subject was yellow fever vaccine responses in identical twins.

What was sequenced was CD4+ T cells sorted from blood. These receptors originate from a woman younger than 30 in good health.

This chain uses TRBV5-1 with TRBJ2-3; a possible D gene is TRBD2 (6 bases). CDR1 is SGHRS, CDR2 YFSETQ, per germline. V was shortened by 4 bases and J by 2 bases, with 17 bases between the two germline ends. This CDR3 spans 16 amino acids. CDR3 loop: CASSPERVLNTDTQYF. The CDR3 DNA is TGCGCCAGCAGCCCCGAGCGGGTCCTTAACACAGATACGCAGTATTTT.

This clonotype was observed many times. The chain joins TRBV28 to TRBJ2-7; TRBD1 is a possible D gene (6 bases). Trimming pared 6 bases from V and 4 bases from J, leaving 10 bases between. CDR3 length equals 12 residues. The germline gives CDR1 MDHEN, CDR2 SYDVKM. The CDR3, as DNA: TGTGCCAGCAGCGGAACAGGGTACGAGCAGTACTTC. Protein sequence: CASSGTGYEQYF.

V is TRBV24-1 and J is TRBJ2-3, with TRBD1 matching 7 bases. The CDR3 contains 13 residues. CDR1 and CDR2 (germline): KGHDR, SFDVKD. V was clipped by 6 bases and J by 6 bases; unmatched bases: 5. CDR3: CATSPRGSDTQYF. CDR3 nucleotides: TGTGCCACCAGTCCCAGGGGGTCGGATACGCAGTATTTT.

This clonotype appeared a few times. The V gene is TRBV18, the J gene TRBJ2-3; 12 nucleotides line up with TRBD2. Looked up from germline, CDR1 is KGHSH and CDR2 is LQKENI. The CDR3 has 17 amino acids. The V gene end was trimmed by 0 bases and the J gene end by 2 bases; junction bases not matched to a gene: 3. The CDR3, as DNA: TGTGCCAGCTCACCACCGACTAGCGGGGGACACACAGATACGCAGTATTTT. Protein: CASSPPTSGGHTDTQYF.

This clonotype has just a few counts. The chain recombines TRBV7-3 with TRBJ2-7, with a tentative D call TRBD1 (6 bases). Germline V CDR1 and CDR2: SGHTA, FQGTGA. Trimming left V 3 bases short and J 6 bases short, with 18 bases between. The CDR3 extends over 15 amino acids. The CDR3 DNA reads as TGTGCCAGCAGCTTCCGCCCGGGACAAATTTCCGAGCAGTACTTC. The encoded protein is CASSFRPGQISEQYF.

With regard to this clonotype: With a much larger clone just one base away, this may be a read error. J is TRBJ2-1 and V is TRBV12-3 or TRBV12-4; 10 bases are a match to TRBD2. There are 18 residues in the CDR3. In DNA form, the CDR3 reads TGTGCCAGCAGTTCCCGTAGACTAGCGGGCGCCTCCTACAAAGAGCAGTTCTTC. Amino acids: CASSSRRLAGASYKEQFF.

This clonotype was seen a few times. The chain has TRBV5-1 and TRBJ2-1; 10 bases line up with TRBD1. The CDR3 contains 17 residues. The germline CDR1 and CDR2 sequences are SGHRS and YFSETQ. Germline trimming cut 0 bases from V and 3 bases from J; bases unmatched to any gene: 6. CDR3 sequence reads: CASSLASGTGVYNEQFF. The CDR3 nucleotides are TGCGCCAGCAGCTTGGCTTCCGGGACAGGGGTCTACAATGAGCAGTTCTTC.

Only a few counts were recorded for this clonotype. The chain recombines TRBV6-2 or TRBV6-3 with TRBJ1-6; a weak D match, TRBD1 (6 bases). The ends were cut back, 4 bases at V and 9 bases at J, with 13 bases in the middle. The CDR3 length is 14 residues. CDR1 and CDR2 (germline): MNHEY, SVGEGT. CDR3 coding DNA: TGTGCCAGCAGTTCCAATGACAGGACTTCACCCCTCCACTTT. Residues: CASSSNDRTSPLHF.

The sample holds a few counts of this clonotype. The chain recombines TRBV12-3 or TRBV12-4 with TRBJ2-4; 7 bases fit TRBD1. The V gene end was trimmed by 2 bases and the J gene end by 0 bases; junction bases not matched to a gene: 1. CDR3 length: 15 amino acids. The chain's CDR3 is CASSLTGVAKNIQYF. The CDR3 region has the DNA TGTGCCAGCAGTTTAACAGGGGTAGCCAAAAACATTCAGTACTTC.

This clonotype was found a few times. The chain couples TRBV6-5 to TRBJ2-7; possible D gene TRBD2, 5 bases. The germline gives CDR1 MNHEY, CDR2 SVGAGI. V lost 0 bases to trimming and J lost 6 bases, with 12 bases between them. The CDR3 contains 14 residues. For the CDR3, the DNA is TGTGCCAGCAGTTACTCGTTCCGGGGTGCCGAGCAGTACTTC. It is translated as CASSYSFRGAEQYF.

There are a few counts of this clonotype. The chain recombines TRBV14 with TRBJ1-1; D might be TRBD1 (5 bases). Germline CDR1 SGHDN, CDR2 FVKESK. Trimming removed 4 bases from V and 4 bases from J, with 10 bases in between. The CDR3 has 13 amino acids. CDR3 residues: CASSRRDGTEAFF. The CDR3 DNA reads TGTGCCAGCAGCCGCCGGGACGGCACTGAAGCTTTCTTT. Drawing the rest from reference TRBV14 and TRBJ1-1, the complete variable domain is EAGVTQFPSHSVIEKGQTVTLRCDPISGHDNLYWYRRVMGKEIKFLLHFVKESKQDESGMPNNRFLAERTGGTYSTLKVQPAELEDSGVYFCASSRRDGTEAFFGQGTRLTVV.

The J gene is TRBJ2-1, the V gene TRBV3-1, with a possible D match to TRBD2 (5 bases). The CDR3 has 15 amino acids. The V gene lost 3 bases and the J gene lost 8 bases, with 17 bases spanning the gap. CDR1 LGHDT and CDR2 YNNKEL come from the germline V gene (reference sequence). CDR3: CASSQGPSRSYEQFF. Here the CDR3 DNA reads TGTGCCAGCAGCCAGGGTCCTAGCCGGTCCTATGAGCAGTTCTTC.

The V call is TRBV28, the J call TRBJ2-2; D gene ambiguous. CDR3 length: 15 amino acids. Looked up from germline, CDR1 is MDHEN and CDR2 is SYDVKM. Deletions cut 6 bases from V and 2 bases from J, with 13 bases between. The CDR3 DNA sequence: TGTGCCAGCAGCCTCTCTACTCTAAACACCGGGGAGCTGTTTTTT. This gives the protein CASSLSTLNTGELFF.

Only a few counts were recorded for this clonotype. The rearrangement links TRBV7-9 to TRBJ2-1; 8 bases are a match to TRBD1. Germline CDR1 reads SEHNR; CDR2 reads FQNEAQ (reference sequence). Trimming at V came to 10 bases and at J to 10 bases, leaving 12 bases not matched to a gene. The CDR3 is made up of 13 amino acids. The CDR3 is CATDRGASVEQFF. In nucleotides, the CDR3 is TGTGCCACCGACAGGGGCGCATCAGTAGAGCAGTTCTTC.

This clonotype has a handful of counts. This sequence joins TRBV5-1 and TRBJ2-1; 7 bases are shared with TRBD1. The CDR3 has 15 residues. CDR1 and CDR2 from the germline V gene are SGHRS and YFSETQ. Trimming at V came to 0 bases and at J to 0 bases, leaving 0 bases not matched to a gene. Here the CDR3 reads CASSLEGASYNEQFF. In nucleotides, the CDR3 is TGCGCCAGCAGCTTGGAGGGGGCCTCCTACAATGAGCAGTTCTTC.

This clonotype was found a few times. The rearrangement links TRBV2 to TRBJ1-6; D is possibly TRBD1 (6 bases). With 6 bases removed from V and 5 bases from J, the gap between germline ends came to 20 bases. The CDR3 totals 17 residues. Germline V gene sequence: CDR1 SNHLY, CDR2 FYNNEI. The CDR3 DNA sequence: TGTGCCAGCAGGGGTCCCGGGCTAAGGGGGGATAATTCACCCCTCCACTTT. Its protein is CASRGPGLRGDNSPLHF.

The chain links TRBV12-3 or TRBV12-4 to TRBJ2-3; TRBD2 matches at 9 bases. The CDR3 sequence is 15 residues long. With V trimmed by 3 bases and J by 1 base, 2 bases remained unmatched. CDR3 nucleotide sequence: TGTGCCAGCAGTTTTTGGACTAGCGGCACAGATACGCAGTATTTT. Translating it yields CASSFWTSGTDTQYF.

The rearrangement links TRBV2 to TRBJ2-1; the match to TRBD2 covers 9 bases. The trim removed 2 bases at V and 4 bases at J, leaving 3 bases unmatched. CDR3 length: 15 residues. Germline values: CDR1 SNHLY, CDR2 FYNNEI. CDR3 nucleotides: TGTGCCAGCAGTGAAAGGCGGGGGGGTTACAATGAGCAGTTCTTC. This encodes CASSERRGGYNEQFF.

This clonotype was found a few times. The chain has TRBV5-6 and TRBJ2-5; 12 bases agree with TRBD2. Germline-derived CDR1 and CDR2 are SGHDT and YYEEEE. Unmatched junction bases numbered 2, after V lost 0 bases and J lost 5 bases. This CDR3 has 15 residues. The CDR3 protein is CASSLELAGGETQYF. CDR3 in DNA: TGTGCCAGCAGCTTGGAACTAGCGGGGGGTGAGACCCAGTACTTC.

This clonotype was found a few times. This chain joins TRBV20-1 and TRBJ2-3, with 11 positions matching TRBD2. CDR3 length: 14 residues. Per the germline V gene, CDR1 is DFQATT and CDR2 is SNEGSKA (reference sequence). Trimming at V came to 6 bases and at J to 2 bases, leaving 4 bases not matched to a gene. The CDR3 loop reads CSARGLAATDTQYF. In DNA, the CDR3 is TGCAGTGCCCGGGGACTAGCGGCCACAGATACGCAGTATTTT.

This clonotype was picked up a small number of times. The gene calls are TRBV7-8 and TRBJ2-5; weak D call: TRBD2 (5 bases). This CDR3 is built from 12 residues. CDR1 is SGHVS and CDR2 is FQNEAQ in the germline V gene. V was clipped by 1 base and J by 7 bases, with 7 bases between them. The DNA of the CDR3 is TGTGCCAGCAGCTTAGGACGGGGGACCCAGTACTTC. Translation: CASSLGRGTQYF.

This clonotype was picked up a small number of times. The J gene is TRBJ2-1, the V gene TRBV7-9; D uncertain. Germline V CDR1 and CDR2: SEHNR, FQNEAQ (reference sequence). The V and J ends lost 2 bases and 5 bases respectively, with 4 bases between them. The CDR3 has 12 residues. CDR3 region: CASSLTNNEQFF. Written as DNA, the CDR3 is TGTGCCAGCAGCTTAACGAACAATGAGCAGTTCTTC.

This clonotype was observed many times. CDR3 sequence: CASSSRTSLLNTGELFF. CDR3 nucleotides: TGTGCCAGCAGCTCCCGGACTAGCCTCCTAAACACCGGGGAGCTGTTTTTT. The rearrangement links TRBV7-8 to TRBJ2-2, with 8 bases that match TRBD2. Trimming cost V 4 bases and J 2 bases; bases outside gene matches: 9. The CDR3 runs to 17 residues. Germline loops: CDR1 SGHVS, CDR2 FQNEAQ.

The chain links TRBV7-2 to TRBJ1-2; D call uncertain. V gave up 5 bases and J gave up 5 bases, with 12 bases separating them. The CDR3 is made up of 13 amino acids. In germline, CDR1 is SGHTA, CDR2 FQGNSA. This CDR3 is CASSADEGYGYTF. As DNA, the CDR3 is TGTGCCAGCAGCGCAGACGAGGGATATGGCTACACCTTC.

As to this clonotype: This clone may be a read error of a much larger clone one base away. The V call is TRBV28, the J call TRBJ2-7; weak D call: TRBD1 (6 bases). With 6 bases removed from V and 0 bases from J, the gap between germline ends came to 12 bases. The CDR3 is 14 amino acids. Germline loops: CDR1 MDHEN, CDR2 SYDVKM. The CDR3 here is CASSNWGPSYEQYF. The CDR3 bases are TGTGCCAGCAGCAACTGGGGGCCCTCCTACGAGCAGTACTTC.

The genes are TRBV5-1 and TRBJ2-7, with TRBD2 matching 9 bases. Germline V gene sequence: CDR1 SGHRS, CDR2 YFSETQ. This CDR3 is 16 amino acids long. The V gene end was trimmed by 0 bases and the J gene end by 5 bases; junction bases not matched to a gene: 9. For the CDR3, the DNA is TGCGCCAGCAGCTTGGGGCGGACTAGCGTTTTCCACGAGCAGTACTTC. It is translated as CASSLGRTSVFHEQYF.